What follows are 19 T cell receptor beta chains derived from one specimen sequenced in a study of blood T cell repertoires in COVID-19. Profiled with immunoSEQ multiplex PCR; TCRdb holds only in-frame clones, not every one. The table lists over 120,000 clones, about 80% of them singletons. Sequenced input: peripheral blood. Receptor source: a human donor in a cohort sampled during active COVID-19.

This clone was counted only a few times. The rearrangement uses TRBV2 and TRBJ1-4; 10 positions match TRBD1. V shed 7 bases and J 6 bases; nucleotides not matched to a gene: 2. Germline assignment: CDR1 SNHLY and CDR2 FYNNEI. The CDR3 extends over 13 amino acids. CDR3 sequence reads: CASTGTGDEKLFF. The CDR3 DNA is TGTGCCAGCACCGGGACAGGGGATGAAAAACTGTTTTTT.

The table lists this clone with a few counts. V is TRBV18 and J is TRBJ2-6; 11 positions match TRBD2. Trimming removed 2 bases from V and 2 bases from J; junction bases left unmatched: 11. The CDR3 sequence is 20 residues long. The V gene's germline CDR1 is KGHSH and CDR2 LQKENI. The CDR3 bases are TGTGCCAGCTCACCAGACACTAGCGGGAGCTCCCAGCCTGGGGCCAACGTCCTGACTTTC. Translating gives CASSPDTSGSSQPGANVLTF.

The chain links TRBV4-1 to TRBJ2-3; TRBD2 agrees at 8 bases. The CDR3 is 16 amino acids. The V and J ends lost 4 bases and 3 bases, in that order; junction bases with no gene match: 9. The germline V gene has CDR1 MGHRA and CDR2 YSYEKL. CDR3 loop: CASSPPSGGPTDTQYF. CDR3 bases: TGCGCCAGCAGCCCCCCCTCGGGAGGGCCAACAGATACGCAGTATTTT.

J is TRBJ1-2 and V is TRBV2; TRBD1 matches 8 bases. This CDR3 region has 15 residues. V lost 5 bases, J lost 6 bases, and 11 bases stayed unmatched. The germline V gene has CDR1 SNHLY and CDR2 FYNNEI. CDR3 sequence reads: CASSPRGLTGDGYTF. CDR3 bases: TGTGCCAGCAGTCCGCGGGGGCTGACAGGGGATGGCTACACCTTC.

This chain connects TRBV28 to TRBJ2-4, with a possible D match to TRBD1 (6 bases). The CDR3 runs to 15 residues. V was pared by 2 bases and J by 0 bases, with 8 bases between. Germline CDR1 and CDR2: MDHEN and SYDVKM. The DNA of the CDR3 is TGTGCCAGCAGTTTAGGCAGGGGAGCCAAAAACATTCAGTACTTC. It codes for CASSLGRGAKNIQYF.

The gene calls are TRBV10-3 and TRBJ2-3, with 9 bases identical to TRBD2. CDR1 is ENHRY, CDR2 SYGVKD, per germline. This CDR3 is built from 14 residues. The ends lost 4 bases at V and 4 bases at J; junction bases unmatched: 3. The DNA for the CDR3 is TGTGCCATCAGTGGGACTAGCGAAGCAGATACGCAGTATTTT. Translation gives CAISGTSEADTQYF.

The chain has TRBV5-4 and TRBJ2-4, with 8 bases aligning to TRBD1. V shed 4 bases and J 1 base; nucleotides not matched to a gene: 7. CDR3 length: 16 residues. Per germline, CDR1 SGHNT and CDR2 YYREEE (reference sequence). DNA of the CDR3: TGTGCCAGCAGCCCGGACAGGGTTGGGGCCAAAAACATTCAGTACTTC. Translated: CASSPDRVGAKNIQYF.

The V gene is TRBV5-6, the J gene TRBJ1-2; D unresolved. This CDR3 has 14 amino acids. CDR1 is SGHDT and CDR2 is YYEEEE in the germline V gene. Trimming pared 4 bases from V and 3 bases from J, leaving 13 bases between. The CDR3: CASSREGEDYGYTF. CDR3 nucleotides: TGTGCCAGCAGCAGGGAGGGAGAAGACTATGGCTACACCTTC. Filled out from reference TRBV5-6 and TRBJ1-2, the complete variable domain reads DAGVTQSPTHLIKTRGQQVTLRCSPKSGHDTVSWYQQALGQGPQFIFQYYEEEERQRGNFPDRFSGHQFPNYSSELNVNALLLGDSALYLCASSREGEDYGYTFGSGTRLTVV.

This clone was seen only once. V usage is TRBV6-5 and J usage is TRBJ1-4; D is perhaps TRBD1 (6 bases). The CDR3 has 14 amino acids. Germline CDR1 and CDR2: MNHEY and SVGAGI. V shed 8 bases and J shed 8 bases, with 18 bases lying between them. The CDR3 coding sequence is TGTGCCAGCCACCCGGACAGAATGGGGGAAAAACTGTTTTTT. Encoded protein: CASHPDRMGEKLFF.

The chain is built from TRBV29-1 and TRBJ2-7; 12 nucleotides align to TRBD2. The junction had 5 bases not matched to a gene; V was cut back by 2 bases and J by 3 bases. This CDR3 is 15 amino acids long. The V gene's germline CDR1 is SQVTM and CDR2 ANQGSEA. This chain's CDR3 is CSVEILAGGIYEQYF. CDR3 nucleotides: TGCAGCGTTGAAATACTAGCGGGGGGTATCTACGAGCAGTACTTC.

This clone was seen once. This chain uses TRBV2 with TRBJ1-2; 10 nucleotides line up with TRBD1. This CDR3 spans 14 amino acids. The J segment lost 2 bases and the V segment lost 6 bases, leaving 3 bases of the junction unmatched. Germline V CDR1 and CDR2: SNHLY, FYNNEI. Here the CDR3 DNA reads TGTGCCAGCAGACGACAGGGGGCGAACTATGGCTACACCTTC. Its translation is CASRRQGANYGYTF.

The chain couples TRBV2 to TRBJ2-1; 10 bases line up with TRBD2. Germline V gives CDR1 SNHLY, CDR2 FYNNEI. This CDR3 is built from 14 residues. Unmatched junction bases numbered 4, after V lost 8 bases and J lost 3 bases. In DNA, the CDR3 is TGTGCCAGCCTAGCGGGAGCGGGCTACAATGAGCAGTTCTTC. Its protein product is CASLAGAGYNEQFF.

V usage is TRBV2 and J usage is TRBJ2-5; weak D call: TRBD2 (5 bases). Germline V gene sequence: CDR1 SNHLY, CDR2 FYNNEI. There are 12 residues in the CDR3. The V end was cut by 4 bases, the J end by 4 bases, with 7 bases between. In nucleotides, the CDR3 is TGTGCCAGCAGTGTTGGGAGAGAGACCCAGTACTTC. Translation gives CASSVGRETQYF.

The CDR3 DNA is TGTGCCTGGAGTACCCCAGCGGGAGGGTTCGAAGAGACCCAGTACTTC. It is translated as CAWSTPAGGFEETQYF. The rearrangement joins TRBV30 to TRBJ2-5; 10 bases fit TRBD2. V shed 2 bases and J 3 bases; nucleotides not matched to a gene: 9. This CDR3 is 16 amino acids long. CDR1 GTSNPN and CDR2 SVGIG come from the germline V gene (reference sequence).

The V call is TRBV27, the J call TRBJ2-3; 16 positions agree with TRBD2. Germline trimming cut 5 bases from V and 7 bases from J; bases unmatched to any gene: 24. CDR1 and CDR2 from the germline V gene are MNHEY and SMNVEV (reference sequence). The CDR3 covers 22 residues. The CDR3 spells CASSILPTGTSGGAVWVNTQYF. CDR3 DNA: TGTGCCAGCAGTATACTACCTACCGGGACTAGCGGGGGGGCGGTGTGGGTTAATACGCAGTATTTT.

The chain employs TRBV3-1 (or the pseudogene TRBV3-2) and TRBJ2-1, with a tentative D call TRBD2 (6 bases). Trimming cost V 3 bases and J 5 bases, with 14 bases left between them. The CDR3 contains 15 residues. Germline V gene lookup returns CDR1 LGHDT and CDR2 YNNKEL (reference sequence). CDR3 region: CASSQAGLTNNEQFF. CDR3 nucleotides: TGTGCCAGCAGCCAGGCGGGACTCACCAACAATGAGCAGTTCTTC.

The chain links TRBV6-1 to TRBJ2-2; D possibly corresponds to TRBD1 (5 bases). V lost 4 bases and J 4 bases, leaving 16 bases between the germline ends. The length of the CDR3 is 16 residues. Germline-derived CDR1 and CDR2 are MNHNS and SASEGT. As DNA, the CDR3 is TGTGCCAGCAGTGGGTTACAGGCAATCCCCACCGGGGAGCTGTTTTTT. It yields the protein CASSGLQAIPTGELFF.

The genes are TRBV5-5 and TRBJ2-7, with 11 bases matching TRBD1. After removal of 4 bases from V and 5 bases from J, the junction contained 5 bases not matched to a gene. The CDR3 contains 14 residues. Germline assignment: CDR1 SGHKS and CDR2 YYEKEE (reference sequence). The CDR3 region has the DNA TGTGCCAGCAGCACGGGACAGGGGGTCCACGAGCAGTACTTC. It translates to CASSTGQGVHEQYF.

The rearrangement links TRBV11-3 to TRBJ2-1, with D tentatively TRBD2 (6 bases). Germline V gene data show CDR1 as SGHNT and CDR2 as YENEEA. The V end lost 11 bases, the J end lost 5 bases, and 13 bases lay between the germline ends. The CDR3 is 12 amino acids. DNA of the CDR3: TGTGCCTCATCGGGGGTTAACAATGAGCAGTTCTTC. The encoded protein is CASSGVNNEQFF.